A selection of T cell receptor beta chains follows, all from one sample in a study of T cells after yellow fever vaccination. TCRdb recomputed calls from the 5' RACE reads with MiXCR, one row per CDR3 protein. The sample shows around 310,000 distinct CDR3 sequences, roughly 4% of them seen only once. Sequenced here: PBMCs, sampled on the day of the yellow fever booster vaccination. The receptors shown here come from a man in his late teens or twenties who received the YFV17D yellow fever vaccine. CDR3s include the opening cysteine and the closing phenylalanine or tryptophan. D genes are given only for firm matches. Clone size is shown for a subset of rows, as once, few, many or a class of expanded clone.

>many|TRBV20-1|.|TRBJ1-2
TGCAGTGCTAGAGGGTATGGCTACACCTTC
CSARGYGYTF
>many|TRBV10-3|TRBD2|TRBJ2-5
TGTGCCTCCGGACTAGCGGGAGGAGAGACCCAGTACTTC
CASGLAGGETQYF
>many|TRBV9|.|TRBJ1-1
TGTGCCAGCAGCGTCGGAGGCACTGAAGCTTTCTTT
CASSVGGTEAFF
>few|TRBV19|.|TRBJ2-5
TGTGCCACCGCCTCTGGACAGCAAGAGACCCAGTACTTC
CATASGQQETQYF
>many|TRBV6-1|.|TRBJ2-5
TGTGCCAGCAGTGAAGTATCCGGGACCCAGTACTTC
CASSEVSGTQYF
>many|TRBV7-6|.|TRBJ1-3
TGTGCCAGCAGCTTAGAGGTCTCTGGAAACACCATATATTTT
CASSLEVSGNTIYF
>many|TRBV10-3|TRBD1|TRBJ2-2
TGTGCCATCAGCCCACTCCGGACAGGGGGTGGTGAGACCGGGGAGCTGTTTTTT
CAISPLRTGGGETGELFF
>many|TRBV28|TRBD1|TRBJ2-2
TGTGCCGGAGGACAGGAAACGAACACCGGGGAGCTGTTTTTT
CAGGQETNTGELFF
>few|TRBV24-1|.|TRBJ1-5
TGTGCCACCAGTGTGCGACCGAGCAATCAGCCCCAGCATTTT
CATSVRPSNQPQHF
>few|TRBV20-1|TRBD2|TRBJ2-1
TGCAGTGCTACTAGCGGGGGGACGATTCCCTACAATGAGCAGTTCTTC
CSATSGGTIPYNEQFF
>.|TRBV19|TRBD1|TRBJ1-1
TGTGCCTGTGGACAGGGATCGCCTGAAGCTTTCTTT
CACGQGSPEAFF
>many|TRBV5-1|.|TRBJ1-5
TGCGCCAGCAGCTTGATAGGGAACCAGCCCCAGCATTTT
CASSLIGNQPQHF
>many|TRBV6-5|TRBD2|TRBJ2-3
TGTGCCAGCAAATGGCGGGGGGGGCCAGATACGCAGTATTTT
CASKWRGGPDTQYF
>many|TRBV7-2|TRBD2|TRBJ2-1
TGTGCCAGCACCCCACTAGCGGGGGGTACAATCAATGAGCAGTTCTTC
CASTPLAGGTINEQFF
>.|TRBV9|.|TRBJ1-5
TGTGCCAGCAGCGTAGACCAATTGTGGCTTCAGCCCCAGCATTTT
CASSVDQLWLQPQHF
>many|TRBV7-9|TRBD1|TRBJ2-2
TGTGCCGACGGCGAGGGGGCGCTCCCCGGGGAGCTGTTTTTT
CADGEGALPGELFF
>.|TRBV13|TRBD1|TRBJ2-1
TGTGCCAGCAGCTTTAGACAGGGTAGGAATGAGCAGTTCTTC
CASSFRQGRNEQFF
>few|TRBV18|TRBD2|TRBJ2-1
TGTGCCAGCTCACGCCCTAGCGGCTATAGCTCCTACAATGAGCAGTTCTTC
CASSRPSGYSSYNEQFF
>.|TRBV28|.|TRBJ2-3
TGTGCCAGCAGATTACCCCAGGGTGGCACAGATACGCAGTATTTT
CASRLPQGGTDTQYF
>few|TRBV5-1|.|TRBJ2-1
TGCGCCAGCAGCTTGGGGCAGGGCTCCTACAATGAGCAGTTCTTC
CASSLGQGSYNEQFF
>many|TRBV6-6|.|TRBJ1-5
TGTGCCAGCAGGGCCGACACACCACGGAGCAATCAGCCCCAGCATTTT
CASRADTPRSNQPQHF
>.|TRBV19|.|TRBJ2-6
TGTGCCAGTCTTCCGGGCAGGCTTTCCTCTGGGGCCAACGTCCTGACTTTC
CASLPGRLSSGANVLTF
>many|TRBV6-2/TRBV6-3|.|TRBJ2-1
TGTGCCAGCAGTTACGCCACTAGATCTGAGCAGTTCTTC
CASSYATRSEQFF
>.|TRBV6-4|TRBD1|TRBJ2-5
TGTGCCAGCGTGACCCCGGGACAGGGGCGGGAGACCCAGTACTTC
CASVTPGQGRETQYF
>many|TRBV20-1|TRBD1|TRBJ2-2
TGCAGTGCTAGAGGAGCAGGGGGATGGAACACCGGGGAGCTGTTTTTT
CSARGAGGWNTGELFF
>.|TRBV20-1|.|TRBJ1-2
TGCAGTGCTAGAGATGGTAGGGGGACTAACTATGGCTACACCTTC
CSARDGRGTNYGYTF
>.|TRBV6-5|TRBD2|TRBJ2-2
TGTGCCAGCAGTTACGTCGGCGGGAGAACCACCGGGGAGCTGTTTTTT
CASSYVGGRTTGELFF
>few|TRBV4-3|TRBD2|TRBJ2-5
TGCGCCAGCAGCCAAACTAGCGAGCCCATTGGAGAGACCCAGTACTTC
CASSQTSEPIGETQYF
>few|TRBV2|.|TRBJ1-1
TGTGCCAGATCCGGGGCCCAGGGGACTGAAGCTTTCTTT
CARSGAQGTEAFF
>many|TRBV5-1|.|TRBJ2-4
TGCGCCAGCAGCTCGGACCGACATCGCCAAAACATTCAGTACTTC
CASSSDRHRQNIQYF
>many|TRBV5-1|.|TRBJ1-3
TGCGCCAGCAGCTTGGAAGCAGTGACTGGAAACACCATATATTTT
CASSLEAVTGNTIYF
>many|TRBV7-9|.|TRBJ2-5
TGTGCCAGCAGCAACCCCCGGCAGTACCAAGAGACCCAGTACTTC
CASSNPRQYQETQYF
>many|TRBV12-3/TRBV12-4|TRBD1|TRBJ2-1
TGTGCCAGCAGTTTTGGGGACAGGCGATACAATGAGCAGTTCTTC
CASSFGDRRYNEQFF
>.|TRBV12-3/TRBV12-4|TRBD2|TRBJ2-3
TGTGCCAGCAGCTCTCTAGCGGGGGCCATCACAGATACGCAGTATTTT
CASSSLAGAITDTQYF
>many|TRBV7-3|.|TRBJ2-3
TGTGCCAGCAGCTTCGACTCCCACCCACAGGGTCTTGTCACAGATACGCAGTATTTT
CASSFDSHPQGLVTDTQYF
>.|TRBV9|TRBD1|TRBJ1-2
TGTGCCAGCAGCTCCAGGGGGGGGGGCTTGAAATGGGATGGCTACACCTTC
CASSSRGGGLKWDGYTF
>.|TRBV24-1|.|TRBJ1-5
TGTGCCACCAGTGTTTTGGGTCAGCCCCAGCATTTT
CATSVLGQPQHF
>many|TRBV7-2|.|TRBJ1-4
TGTGCCAGCAGCTTAGGAGGGGCGCGAGATGAAAAACTGTTTTTT
CASSLGGARDEKLFF
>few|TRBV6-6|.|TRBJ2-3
TGTGCCAGCAGTTACTTAGCCACAGATACGCAGTATTTT
CASSYLATDTQYF
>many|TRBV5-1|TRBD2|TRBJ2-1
TGCGCCAGCAGCGTCAGGACTAGCGGGGAATACAATGAGCAGTTCTTC
CASSVRTSGEYNEQFF
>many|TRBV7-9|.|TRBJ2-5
TGTGCCAGCAGTCCCCCCCTGGGTCAAGAGACCCAGTACTTC
CASSPPLGQETQYF
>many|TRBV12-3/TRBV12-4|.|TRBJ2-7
TGTGCCAGCAGTTTCTCTAGCCTGACTTTATACTTC
CASSFSSLTLYF
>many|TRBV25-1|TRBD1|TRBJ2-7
TGTGCCAGCAGGCGACAGGGGGCGAACGAGCAGTACTTC
CASRRQGANEQYF
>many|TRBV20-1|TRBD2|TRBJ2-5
TGCAGTGCTAGATATGACGGGGGGGCGGGAACCCAGTACTTC
CSARYDGGAGTQYF
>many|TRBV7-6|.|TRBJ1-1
TGTGCCAGCAGCTTAGCCCCGGCGGTCGGCACTGAAGCTTTCTTT
CASSLAPAVGTEAFF
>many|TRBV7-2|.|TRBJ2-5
TGTGCCAGCAGCTCCCAGTCTGGGGGTCAAGAGACCCAGTACTTC
CASSSQSGGQETQYF
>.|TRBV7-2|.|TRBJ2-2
TGTGCCAGCAGCCCCCGGGTTGGCACCGGGGAGCTGTTTTTT
CASSPRVGTGELFF
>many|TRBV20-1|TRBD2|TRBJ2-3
TGCAGTGCTAGGTCTCCCAGCGGGGGCTTACCAGATACGCAGTATTTT
CSARSPSGGLPDTQYF
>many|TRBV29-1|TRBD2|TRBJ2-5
TGCAGCGTTTCTGGTCTAGCGGGTGAGACCCAGTACTTC
CSVSGLAGETQYF
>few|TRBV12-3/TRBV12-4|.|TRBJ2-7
TGTGCCAGCAGCTCCCCACGCGGCCGGGGAGACTACGAGCAGTACTTC
CASSSPRGRGDYEQYF
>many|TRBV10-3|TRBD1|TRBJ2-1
TGTGCCATCAGGCCCGGGACAGGGTTCAATGAGCAGTTCTTC
CAIRPGTGFNEQFF
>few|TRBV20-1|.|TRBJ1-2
TGCAGTGCCAGACTCCCTGGGGACTATGGCTACACCTTC
CSARLPGDYGYTF
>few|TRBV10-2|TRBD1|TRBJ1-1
TGCGCCAGCATACAGGGGGTTAACACTGAAGCTTTCTTT
CASIQGVNTEAFF
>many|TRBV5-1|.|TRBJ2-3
TGCGCCAGCAGTACCTCGGACAGCACTGATACGCAGTATTTT
CASSTSDSTDTQYF
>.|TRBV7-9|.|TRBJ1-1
TGTGCCAGCAGCTTTCAGGGGAGGGACACTGAAGCTTTCTTT
CASSFQGRDTEAFF